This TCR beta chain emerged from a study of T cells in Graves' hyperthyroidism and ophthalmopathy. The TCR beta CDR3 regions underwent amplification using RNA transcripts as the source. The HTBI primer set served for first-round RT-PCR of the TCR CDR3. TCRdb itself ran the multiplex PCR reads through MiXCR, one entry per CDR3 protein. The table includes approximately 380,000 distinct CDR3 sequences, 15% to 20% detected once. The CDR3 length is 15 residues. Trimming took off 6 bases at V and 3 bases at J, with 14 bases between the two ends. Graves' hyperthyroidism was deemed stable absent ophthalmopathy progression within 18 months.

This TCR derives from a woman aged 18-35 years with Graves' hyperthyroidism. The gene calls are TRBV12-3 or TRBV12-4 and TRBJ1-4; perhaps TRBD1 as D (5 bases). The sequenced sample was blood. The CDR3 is CASSLQGEANEKLFF. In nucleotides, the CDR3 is TGTGCCAGCAGCCTCCAGGGCGAAGCTAATGAAAAACTGTTTTTT.